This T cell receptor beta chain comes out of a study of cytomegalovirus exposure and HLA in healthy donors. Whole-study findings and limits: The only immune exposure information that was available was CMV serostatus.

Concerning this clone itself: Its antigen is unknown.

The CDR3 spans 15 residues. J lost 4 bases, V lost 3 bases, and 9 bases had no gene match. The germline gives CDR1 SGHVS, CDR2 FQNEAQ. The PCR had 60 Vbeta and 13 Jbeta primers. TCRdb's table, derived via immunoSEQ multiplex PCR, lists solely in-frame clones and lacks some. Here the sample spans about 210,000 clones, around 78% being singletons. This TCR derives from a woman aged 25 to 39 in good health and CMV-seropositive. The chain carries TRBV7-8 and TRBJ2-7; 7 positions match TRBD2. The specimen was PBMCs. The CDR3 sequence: CASSFTGGRVYEQYF. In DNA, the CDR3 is TGTGCCAGCAGCTTTACTGGCGGGAGAGTGTACGAGCAGTACTTC.